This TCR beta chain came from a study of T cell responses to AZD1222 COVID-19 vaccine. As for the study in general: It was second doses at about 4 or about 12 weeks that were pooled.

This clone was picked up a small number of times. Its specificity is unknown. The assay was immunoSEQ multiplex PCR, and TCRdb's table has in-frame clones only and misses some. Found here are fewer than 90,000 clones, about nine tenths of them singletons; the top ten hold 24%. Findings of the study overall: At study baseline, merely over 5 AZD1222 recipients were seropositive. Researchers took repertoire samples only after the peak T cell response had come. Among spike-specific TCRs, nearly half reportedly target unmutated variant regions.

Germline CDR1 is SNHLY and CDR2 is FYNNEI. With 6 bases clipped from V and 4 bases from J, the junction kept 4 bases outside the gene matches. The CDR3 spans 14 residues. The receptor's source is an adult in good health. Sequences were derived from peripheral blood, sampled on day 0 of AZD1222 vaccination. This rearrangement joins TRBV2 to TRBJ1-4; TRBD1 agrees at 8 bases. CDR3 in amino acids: CASRRTGNNEKLFF. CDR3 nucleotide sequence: TGTGCCAGCAGGCGGACAGGGAATAATGAAAAACTGTTTTTT.